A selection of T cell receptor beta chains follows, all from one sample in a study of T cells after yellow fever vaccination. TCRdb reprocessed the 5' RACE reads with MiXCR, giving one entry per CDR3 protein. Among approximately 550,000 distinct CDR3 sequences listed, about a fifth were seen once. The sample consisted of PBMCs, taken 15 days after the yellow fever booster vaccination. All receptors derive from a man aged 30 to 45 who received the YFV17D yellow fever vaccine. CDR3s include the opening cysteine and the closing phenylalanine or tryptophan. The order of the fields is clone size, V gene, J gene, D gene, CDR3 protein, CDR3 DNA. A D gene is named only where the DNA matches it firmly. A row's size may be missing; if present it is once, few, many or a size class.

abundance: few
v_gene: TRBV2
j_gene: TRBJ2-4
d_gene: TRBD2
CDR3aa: CAIHMTSGINIQYF
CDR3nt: TGTGCCATCCATATGACTAGCGGGATAAACATTCAGTACTTC

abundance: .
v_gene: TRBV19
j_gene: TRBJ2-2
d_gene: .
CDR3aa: CASNGRGAETYTGELFF
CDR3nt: TGTGCCAGTAATGGGAGGGGGGCCGAGACTTACACCGGGGAGCTGTTTTTT

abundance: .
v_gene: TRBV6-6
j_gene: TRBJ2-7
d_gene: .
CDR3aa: CASREGQLYEQYF
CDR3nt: TGTGCCAGCAGGGAGGGACAGCTCTACGAGCAGTACTTC

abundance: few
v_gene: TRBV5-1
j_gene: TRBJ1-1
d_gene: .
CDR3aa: CASSHQTQGNTEAFF
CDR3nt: TGCGCCAGCAGCCATCAAACACAGGGGAACACTGAAGCTTTCTTT

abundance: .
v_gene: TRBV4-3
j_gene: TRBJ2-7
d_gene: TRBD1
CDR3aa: CASSQVVGTGTYEQYF
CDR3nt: TGCGCCAGCAGCCAAGTGGTAGGGACAGGGACCTACGAGCAGTACTTC

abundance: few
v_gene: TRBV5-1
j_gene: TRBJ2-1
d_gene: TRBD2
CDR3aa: CASRVAGGGNEQFF
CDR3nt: TGCGCCAGCAGAGTTGCGGGAGGGGGCAATGAGCAGTTCTTC

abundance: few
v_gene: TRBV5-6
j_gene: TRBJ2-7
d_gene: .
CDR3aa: CASSPAPADNYEQYF
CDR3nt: TGTGCCAGCAGCCCTGCCCCAGCGGACAACTACGAGCAGTACTTC

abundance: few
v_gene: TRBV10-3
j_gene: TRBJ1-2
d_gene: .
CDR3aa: CAISVNRAAGYTF
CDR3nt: TGTGCCATCAGTGTTAACAGGGCCGCCGGCTACACCTTC

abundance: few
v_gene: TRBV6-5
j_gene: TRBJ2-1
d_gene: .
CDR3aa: CASSTIESYNEQFF
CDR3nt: TGTGCCAGCAGTACTATCGAATCTTACAATGAGCAGTTCTTC

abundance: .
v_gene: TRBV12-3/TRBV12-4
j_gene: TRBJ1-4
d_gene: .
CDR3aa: CASSQGNEKLFF
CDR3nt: TGTGCCAGCAGCCAGGGTAATGAAAAACTGTTTTTT

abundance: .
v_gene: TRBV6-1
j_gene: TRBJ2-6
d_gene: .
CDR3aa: CATGSIASGANVLTF
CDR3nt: TGTGCCACGGGTTCTATTGCCTCTGGGGCCAACGTCCTGACTTTC

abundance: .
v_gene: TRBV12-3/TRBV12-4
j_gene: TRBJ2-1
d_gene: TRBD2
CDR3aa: CASRREAYNEQFF
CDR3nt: TGTGCCAGCAGGCGGGAGGCTTACAATGAGCAGTTCTTC

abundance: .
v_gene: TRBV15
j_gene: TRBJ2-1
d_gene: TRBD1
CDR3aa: CATSRDLGQGVYNEQFF
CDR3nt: TGTGCCACCAGCAGAGACCTGGGACAGGGAGTATACAATGAGCAGTTCTTC

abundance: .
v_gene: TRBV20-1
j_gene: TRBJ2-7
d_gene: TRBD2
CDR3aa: CSARPQDSGRRPYEQYF
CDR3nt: TGCAGTGCCCGCCCCCAGGATAGCGGGAGAAGACCCTACGAGCAGTACTTC

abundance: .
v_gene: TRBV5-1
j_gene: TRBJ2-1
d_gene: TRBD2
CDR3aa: CASSPAGVTYNEQFF
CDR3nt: TGCGCCAGCAGCCCAGCGGGAGTTACCTACAATGAGCAGTTCTTC

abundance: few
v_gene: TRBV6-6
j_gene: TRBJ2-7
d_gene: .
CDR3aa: CASGDLTPREQYF
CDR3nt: TGTGCCAGCGGAGACTTGACCCCCCGCGAGCAGTACTTC

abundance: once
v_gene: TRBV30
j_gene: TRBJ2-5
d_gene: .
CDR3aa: CAGERRRGETQYF
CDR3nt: TGTGCCGGGGAACGTCGGAGGGGGGAGACCCAGTACTTC

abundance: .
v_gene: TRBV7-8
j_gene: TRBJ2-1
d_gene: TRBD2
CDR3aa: CASSYVSGSSYNEQFF
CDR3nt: TGTGCCAGCAGCTATGTTAGCGGGAGCTCCTACAATGAGCAGTTCTTC

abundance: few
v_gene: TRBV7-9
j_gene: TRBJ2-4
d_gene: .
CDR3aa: CASSRGGNIQYF
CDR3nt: TGTGCCAGCAGCCGCGGAGGTAACATTCAGTACTTC

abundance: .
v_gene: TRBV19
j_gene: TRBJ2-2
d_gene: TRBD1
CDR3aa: CASRDRTNTGELFF
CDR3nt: TGTGCCAGTAGGGACAGGACGAACACCGGGGAGCTGTTTTTT

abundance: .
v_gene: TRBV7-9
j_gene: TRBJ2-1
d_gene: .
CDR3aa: CASSNLGVNEQFF
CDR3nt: TGTGCCAGCAGCAACCTAGGAGTCAATGAGCAGTTCTTC

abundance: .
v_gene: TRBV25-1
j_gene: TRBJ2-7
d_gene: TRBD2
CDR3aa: CASSEAGVVYEQYF
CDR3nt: TGTGCCAGCAGTGAGGCGGGAGTGGTCTACGAGCAGTACTTC

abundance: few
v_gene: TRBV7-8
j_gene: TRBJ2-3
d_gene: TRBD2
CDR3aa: CASSSAGLVRTDTQYF
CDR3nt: TGTGCCAGCAGCTCCGCGGGACTAGTCCGCACAGATACGCAGTATTTT

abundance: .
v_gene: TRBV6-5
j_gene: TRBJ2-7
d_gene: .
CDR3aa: CASSYLQGPYEQYF
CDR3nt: TGTGCCAGCAGTTACCTACAGGGCCCCTACGAGCAGTACTTC

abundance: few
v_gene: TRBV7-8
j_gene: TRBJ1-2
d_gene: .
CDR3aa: CASSLGRGDGYTF
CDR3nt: TGTGCCAGCAGCTTAGGCAGGGGAGATGGCTACACCTTC

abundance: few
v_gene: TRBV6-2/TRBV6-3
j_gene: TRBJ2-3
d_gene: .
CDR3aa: CASEGPTTDTQYF
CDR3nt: TGTGCCAGCGAAGGGCCAACTACAGATACGCAGTATTTT

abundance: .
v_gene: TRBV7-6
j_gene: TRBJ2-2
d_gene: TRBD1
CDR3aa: CASSSKGTGGANPTGELFF
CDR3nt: TGTGCCAGCAGCTCCAAGGGGACAGGGGGCGCAAATCCTACCGGGGAGCTGTTTTTT

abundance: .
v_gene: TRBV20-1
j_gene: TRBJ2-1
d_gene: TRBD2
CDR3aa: CSAIPAGVGYEQFF
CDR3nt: TGCAGTGCTATTCCAGCGGGAGTCGGGTATGAGCAGTTCTTC

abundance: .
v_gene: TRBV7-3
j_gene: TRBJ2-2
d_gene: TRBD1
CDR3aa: CASRRQGKVGELFF
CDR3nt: TGTGCCAGCAGACGACAGGGGAAGGTCGGGGAGCTGTTTTTT

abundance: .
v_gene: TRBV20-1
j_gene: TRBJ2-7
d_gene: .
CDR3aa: CSARLGQRPYEQYF
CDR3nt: TGCAGTGCTCGGCTCGGTCAGAGGCCCTACGAGCAGTACTTC

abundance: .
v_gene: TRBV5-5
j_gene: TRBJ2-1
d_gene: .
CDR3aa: CASSFGAGTYNEQFF
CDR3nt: TGTGCCAGCAGCTTTGGAGCGGGTACCTACAATGAGCAGTTCTTC

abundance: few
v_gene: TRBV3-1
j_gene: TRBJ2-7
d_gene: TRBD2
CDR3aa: CASSHGTSGEYEQYF
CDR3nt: TGTGCCAGCAGCCACGGGACTAGCGGGGAGTACGAGCAGTACTTC

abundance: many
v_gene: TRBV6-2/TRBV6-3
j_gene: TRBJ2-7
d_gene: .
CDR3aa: CASSISYEQYF
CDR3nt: TGTGCCAGCAGTATCTCCTACGAGCAGTACTTC

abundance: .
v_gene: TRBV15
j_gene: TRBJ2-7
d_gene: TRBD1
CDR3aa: CATSSSLGGHYEQYF
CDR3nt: TGTGCCACCAGCAGTTCCCTAGGGGGCCACTACGAGCAGTACTTC

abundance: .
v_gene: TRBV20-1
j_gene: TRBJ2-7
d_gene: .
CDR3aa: CSAPGRTRYEQYF
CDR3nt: TGCAGTGCTCCCGGGCGGACCCGCTACGAGCAGTACTTC

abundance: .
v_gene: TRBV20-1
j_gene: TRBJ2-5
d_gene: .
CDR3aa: CSASKGDGVTQYF
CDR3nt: TGCAGTGCTAGCAAAGGGGACGGTGTGACCCAGTACTTC

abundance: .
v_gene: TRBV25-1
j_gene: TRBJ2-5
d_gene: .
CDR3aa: CASSDHSGRPQETQYF
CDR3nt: TGTGCCAGCAGTGACCATTCGGGGAGGCCTCAAGAGACCCAGTACTTC

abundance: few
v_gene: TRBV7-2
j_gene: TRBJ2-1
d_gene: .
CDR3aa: CASSLDLSGDEQFF
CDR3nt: TGTGCCAGCAGCTTAGACCTATCGGGAGATGAGCAGTTCTTC

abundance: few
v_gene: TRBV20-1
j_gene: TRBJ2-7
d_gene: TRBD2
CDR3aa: CSAQAGSSYEQYF
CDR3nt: TGCAGTGCTCAAGCGGGAAGCTCCTACGAGCAGTACTTC

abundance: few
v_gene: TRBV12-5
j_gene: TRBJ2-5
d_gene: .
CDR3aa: CASARTDQETQYF
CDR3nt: TGTGCTAGTGCCCGGACAGACCAAGAGACCCAGTACTTC

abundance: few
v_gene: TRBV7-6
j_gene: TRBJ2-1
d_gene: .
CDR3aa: CASSPLMLKGGYNEQFF
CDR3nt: TGTGCCAGCAGCCCACTTATGCTTAAGGGAGGATACAATGAGCAGTTCTTC

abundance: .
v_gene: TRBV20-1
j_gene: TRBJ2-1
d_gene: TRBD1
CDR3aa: CSVDRGQGPGQFF
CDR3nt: TGCAGTGTTGACAGGGGGCAGGGACCCGGGCAGTTCTTC

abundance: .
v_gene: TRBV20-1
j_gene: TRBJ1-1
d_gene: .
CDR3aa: CSARTEEAFF
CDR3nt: TGCAGTGCTCGGACGGAGGAAGCTTTCTTT

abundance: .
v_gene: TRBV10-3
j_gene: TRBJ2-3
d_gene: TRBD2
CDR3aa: CAISLGLAGSTDTQYF
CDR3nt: TGTGCCATCAGTCTTGGACTAGCGGGAAGCACAGATACGCAGTATTTT

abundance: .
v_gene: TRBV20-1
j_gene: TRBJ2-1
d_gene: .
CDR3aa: CSARNPTSTEQFF
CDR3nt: TGCAGTGCTAGAAACCCGACTTCCACTGAGCAGTTCTTC

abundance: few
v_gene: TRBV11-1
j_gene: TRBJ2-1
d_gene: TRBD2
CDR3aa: CASSTIEPTSGTYNEQFF
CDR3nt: TGTGCCAGCAGCACGATCGAACCGACTAGCGGAACCTACAATGAGCAGTTCTTC

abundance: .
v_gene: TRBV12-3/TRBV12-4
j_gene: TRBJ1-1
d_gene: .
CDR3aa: CASSFQGLGNTEAFF
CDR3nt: TGTGCCAGCAGTTTTCAGGGGCTGGGGAACACTGAAGCTTTCTTT